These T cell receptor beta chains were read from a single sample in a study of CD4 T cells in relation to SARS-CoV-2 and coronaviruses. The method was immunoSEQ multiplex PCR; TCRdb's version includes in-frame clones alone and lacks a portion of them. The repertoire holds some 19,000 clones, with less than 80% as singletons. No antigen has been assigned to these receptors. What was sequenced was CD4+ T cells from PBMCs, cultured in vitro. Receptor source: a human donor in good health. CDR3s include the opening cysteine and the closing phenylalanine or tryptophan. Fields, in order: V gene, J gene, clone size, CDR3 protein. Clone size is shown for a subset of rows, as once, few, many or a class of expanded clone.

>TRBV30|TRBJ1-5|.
CAWTPGGDQPQHF
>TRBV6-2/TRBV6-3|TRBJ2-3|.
CASSNAGYTDTQYF
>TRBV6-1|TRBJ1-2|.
CASSEVPTGYGYTF
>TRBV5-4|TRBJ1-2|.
CASSPGGERQGSSGYTF
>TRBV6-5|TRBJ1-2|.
CASSYRDRNYGYTF
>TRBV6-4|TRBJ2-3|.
CASSEGQTTDTQYF
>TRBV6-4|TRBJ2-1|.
CASSDSRGDEQFF
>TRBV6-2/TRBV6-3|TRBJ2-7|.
CASSYPGTNEQYF
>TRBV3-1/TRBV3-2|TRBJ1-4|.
CASSPSVNRGLPVKLFF
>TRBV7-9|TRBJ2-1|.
CASSKFSAQWNEQFF
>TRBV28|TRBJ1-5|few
CASSSGVGSNQPQHF
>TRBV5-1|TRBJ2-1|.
CASSVSGRPQGVSSYNEQFF
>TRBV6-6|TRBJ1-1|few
CASSSSQVTNTEAFF
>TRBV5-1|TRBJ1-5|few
CASSRGQNQPQHF
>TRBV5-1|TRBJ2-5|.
CASSPVGGGETQYF
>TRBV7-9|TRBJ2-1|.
CASSWTSGSYNEQFF